Listed below are T cell receptor beta chains from one sample, sequenced in a study of Graves' ophthalmopathy and Graves' hyperthyroidism. TCRdb analysed the multiplex PCR reads with MiXCR anew, one entry per CDR3 protein. The table has almost 400,000 distinct CDR3 sequences, approximately 20% seen once; the top ten hold roughly 1.5%. The material sequenced was peripheral blood. These receptors were collected from a woman under 30 with Graves' ophthalmopathy. The CDR3 runs from the conserved cysteine through the conserved F or W. Each record gives: CDR3 DNA, CDR3 protein, D gene, V gene, J gene, clone size. The D gene is left open where the match is weak. Size tells how often a clone was seen (once, few, many) or the class of an expanded clone, and some rows leave it out.

TGTGCCAGCAGCTGGCAGGGACCCTACGAGCAGTACTTC	CASSWQGPYEQYF	NA	TRBV4-2	TRBJ2-7	NA
TGTGCCAGCAGTTTCAGTCTGGGGCGAGAGCAGTACTTC	CASSFSLGREQYF	NA	TRBV12-3/TRBV12-4	TRBJ2-7	NA
TGCGCCAGCAGCAAGCAGACAGGGGGCTACGAGCAGTACTTC	CASSKQTGGYEQYF	TRBD1	TRBV5-1	TRBJ2-7	NA
TGCAGTGCTAGTAGGGAGGGAGTATACAATCAGCCCCAGCATTTT	CSASREGVYNQPQHF	NA	TRBV20-1	TRBJ1-5	many
TGTGCCAGCAGCCAGGTATTGATTGGGGCTTTCTTT	CASSQVLIGAFF	NA	TRBV6-1	TRBJ1-1	many
TGCAGTGCTAGATACCCCCGGGACAGGGAGGGGGAGCAGTACTTC	CSARYPRDREGEQYF	TRBD1	TRBV20-1	TRBJ2-7	many
TGTGCTAGTGGTTCCGTGACAGCGCAAGCTTTCTTT	CASGSVTAQAFF	NA	TRBV12-5	TRBJ1-1	NA
TGCAGCGCCAAGAGAGGAGACGGGAACTACGAGCAGTACTTC	CSAKRGDGNYEQYF	NA	TRBV29-1	TRBJ2-7	NA
TGCAGTGCGACCGCACAGGGGGCGAATTTCGTAGGAGGCTACACCTTC	CSATAQGANFVGGYTF	TRBD1	TRBV20-1	TRBJ1-2	many
TGTGCCAGCACCCCCGGGCACCGCATGAACACTGAAGCTTTCTTT	CASTPGHRMNTEAFF	NA	TRBV6-1	TRBJ1-1	once
TGTGCCAGCCGCTCCTCCGGGACAGGGCGGCCCGGGGAGCTGTTTTTT	CASRSSGTGRPGELFF	TRBD1	TRBV7-3	TRBJ2-2	many
TGTGCCAGCAGTTTACCCTCAACCGACAGGGACAGAGAGACCCAGTACTTC	CASSLPSTDRDRETQYF	TRBD1	TRBV28	TRBJ2-5	many
TGTGCCAGCAGCTTAGCGACAGGGTACAACTACGAGCAGTACTTC	CASSLATGYNYEQYF	TRBD1	TRBV7-2	TRBJ2-7	many